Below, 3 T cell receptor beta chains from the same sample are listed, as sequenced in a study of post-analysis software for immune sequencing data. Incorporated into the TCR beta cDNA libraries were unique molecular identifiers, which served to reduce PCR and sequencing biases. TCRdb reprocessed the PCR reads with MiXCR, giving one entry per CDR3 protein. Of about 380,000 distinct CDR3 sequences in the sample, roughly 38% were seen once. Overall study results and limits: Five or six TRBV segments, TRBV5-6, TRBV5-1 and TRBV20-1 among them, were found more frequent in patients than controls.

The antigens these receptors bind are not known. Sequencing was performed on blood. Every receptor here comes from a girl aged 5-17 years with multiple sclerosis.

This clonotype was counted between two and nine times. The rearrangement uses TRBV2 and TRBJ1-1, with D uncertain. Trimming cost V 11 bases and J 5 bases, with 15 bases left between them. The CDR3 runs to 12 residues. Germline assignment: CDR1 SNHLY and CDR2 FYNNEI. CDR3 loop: CAGKQRLTEAFF. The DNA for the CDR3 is TGTGCCGGCAAACAGCGTCTGACTGAAGCTTTCTTT.

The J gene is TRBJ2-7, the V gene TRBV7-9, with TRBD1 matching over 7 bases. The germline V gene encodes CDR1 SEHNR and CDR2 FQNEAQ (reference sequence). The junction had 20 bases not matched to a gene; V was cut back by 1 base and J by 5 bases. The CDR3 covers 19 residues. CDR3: CASSLGLNRGRTPRNEQYF. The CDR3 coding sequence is TGTGCCAGCAGCTTAGGATTGAACAGGGGAAGGACGCCTAGGAACGAGCAGTACTTC.

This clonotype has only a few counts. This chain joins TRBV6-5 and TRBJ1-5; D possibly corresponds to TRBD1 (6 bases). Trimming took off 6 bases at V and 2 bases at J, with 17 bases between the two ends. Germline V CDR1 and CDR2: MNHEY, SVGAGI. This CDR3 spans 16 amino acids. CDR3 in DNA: TGTGCCAGCAGCCCCCGGGGGGCGTCAGGCAATCAGCCCCAGCATTTT. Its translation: CASSPRGASGNQPQHF.